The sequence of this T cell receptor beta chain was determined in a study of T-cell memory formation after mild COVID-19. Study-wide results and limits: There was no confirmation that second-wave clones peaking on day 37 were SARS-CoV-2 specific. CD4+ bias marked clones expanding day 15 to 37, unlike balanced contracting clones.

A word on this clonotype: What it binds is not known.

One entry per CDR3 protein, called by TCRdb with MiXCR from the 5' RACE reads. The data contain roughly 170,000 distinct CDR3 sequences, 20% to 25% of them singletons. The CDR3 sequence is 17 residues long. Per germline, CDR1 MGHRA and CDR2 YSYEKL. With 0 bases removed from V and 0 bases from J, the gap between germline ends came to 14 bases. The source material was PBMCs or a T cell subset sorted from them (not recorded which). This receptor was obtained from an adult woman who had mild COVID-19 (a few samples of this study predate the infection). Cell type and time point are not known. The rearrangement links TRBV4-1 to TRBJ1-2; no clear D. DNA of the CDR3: TGCGCCAGCAGCCAAGATCTTGAGACGGACTCTAACTATGGCTACACCTTC. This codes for CASSQDLETDSNYGYTF.